The 31 T cell receptor beta chains presented below share a single source sample, sequenced in a study of OX40 agonist ivuxolimab in advanced cancers. Assay: immunoSEQ multiplex PCR; the TCRdb copy retains only in-frame clones and omits some. The sample records 50,000 or so clones, about three quarters being singletons. Material: CD4+ or CD8+ T cells sorted from blood, obtained in a trial of the OX40 agonist ivuxolimab. These receptors came from an adult with an advanced solid tumor such as melanoma, head and neck, liver or kidney cancer.

This chain uses TRBV6-5 with TRBJ1-2, with D possibly being TRBD1 (6 bases). Germline V CDR1 and CDR2: MNHEY, SVGAGI. This CDR3 region has 14 residues. Trimming took 6 bases from V and 4 from J, leaving 15 bases between them. In DNA, the CDR3 is TGTGCCAGCAGACAGGGACGGGGTATCTATGGCTACACCTTC. This sequence encodes CASRQGRGIYGYTF.

The chain is built from TRBV6-5 and TRBJ1-1; D is ambiguous. Trimming left V 4 bases short and J 5 bases short, with 8 bases between. Germline CDR1 is MNHEY and CDR2 is SVGAGI. The CDR3 runs to 12 residues. CDR3 residues: CASSLPGTEAFF. In nucleotides, the CDR3 is TGTGCCAGCAGTTTGCCGGGGACTGAAGCTTTCTTT.

The V call is TRBV7-9, the J call TRBJ1-1; no definite D call. CDR3 length: 14 amino acids. V was shortened by 3 bases and J by 4 bases, with 12 bases between the two germline ends. Germline CDR1 reads SEHNR; CDR2 reads FQNEAQ (reference sequence). CDR3 residues: CASSFERRSTEAFF. The CDR3 coding sequence is TGTGCCAGCAGCTTCGAACGCCGAAGCACTGAAGCTTTCTTT.

This clone occurred once. The rearrangement links TRBV7-9 to TRBJ2-2, with 9 positions matching TRBD2. The junction had 7 bases not matched to a gene; V was cut back by 5 bases and J by 3 bases. In germline, CDR1 is SEHNR, CDR2 FQNEAQ (reference sequence). CDR3 length equals 16 residues. Here the CDR3 reads CASSPTSGRYTGELFF. CDR3 in DNA: TGTGCCAGCAGCCCCACTAGCGGGCGTTACACCGGGGAGCTGTTTTTT.

This clone was found once. V is TRBV7-8 and J is TRBJ1-1, with TRBD1 as a possible D gene (6 bases). CDR3 size: 13 residues. Germline CDR1 and CDR2: SGHVS and FQNEAQ. V was pared by 6 bases and J by 5 bases, with 13 bases between. The CDR3, as DNA: TGTGCCAGCAGGTGGGGGGGCGGAACTGAAGCTTTCTTT. Amino acids: CASRWGGGTEAFF.

The V call is TRBV5-1, the J call TRBJ1-1; 7 bases are shared with TRBD1. This CDR3 is built from 15 residues. Per germline, CDR1 SGHRS and CDR2 YFSETQ. Trimming removed 2 bases from V and 3 bases from J; junction bases left unmatched: 7. The CDR3 nucleotides are TGCGCCAGCAGCTTACAGGGGAGAAGCGACACTGAAGCTTTCTTT. Translating it yields CASSLQGRSDTEAFF. Using reference TRBV5-1 and TRBJ1-1 for the parts outside the CDR3, the full variable domain is KAGVTQTPRYLIKTRGQQVTLSCSPISGHRSVSWYQQTPGQGLQFLFEYFSETQRNKGNFPGRFSGRQFSNSRSEMNVSTLELGDSALYLCASSLQGRSDTEAFFGQGTRLTVV.

The chain links TRBV11-2 to TRBJ2-6; 10 bases are a match to TRBD1. The CDR3 sequence is 19 residues long. Germline values: CDR1 SGHAT, CDR2 FQNNGV. V shed 4 bases and J 3 bases; nucleotides not matched to a gene: 12. The CDR3 spells CASSSRSRTGGIGANVLTF. In DNA form, the CDR3 reads TGTGCCAGCAGCTCTAGATCACGGACAGGGGGAATTGGGGCCAACGTCCTGACTTTC.

The chain carries TRBV5-1 and TRBJ1-2; no definite D call. V lost 1 base to trimming and J lost 6 bases, with 7 bases between them. The CDR3 has 12 amino acids. Germline V gene data show CDR1 as SGHRS and CDR2 as YFSETQ. CDR3 DNA sequence: TGCGCCAGCAGCTTGAGTTTCGATGGCTACACCTTC. Its translation is CASSLSFDGYTF. The variable domain in full, completed from reference TRBV5-1 and TRBJ1-2, reads KAGVTQTPRYLIKTRGQQVTLSCSPISGHRSVSWYQQTPGQGLQFLFEYFSETQRNKGNFPGRFSGRQFSNSRSEMNVSTLELGDSALYLCASSLSFDGYTFGSGTRLTVV.

The chain uses TRBV21-1 and TRBJ2-3. TRBV21-1 constitutes a pseudogene. There are 17 residues in the CDR3. DNA for the CDR3: TGTGCCAGCAGCAAACAGGGGGAGGGAGAAGGCCCAGATACGCAGTATTTT. Encoded protein: CASSKQGEGEGPDTQYF.

The rearrangement joins TRBV25-1 to TRBJ1-5; a weak D match, TRBD1 (5 bases). The ends were cut back, 7 bases at V and 2 bases at J, with 18 bases in the middle. CDR1 and CDR2 (germline): MGHDK, SYGVNS. The length of the CDR3 is 16 residues. The CDR3 loop is CASIPGQGVGNQPQHF. In DNA form, the CDR3 reads TGTGCCAGCATCCCCGGGCAGGGAGTAGGCAATCAGCCCCAGCATTTT.

The chain is built from TRBV27 and TRBJ1-2, with D maybe TRBD1 (5 bases). CDR3 length equals 14 residues. Germline V gene data show CDR1 as MNHEY and CDR2 as SMNVEV (reference sequence). Trimming shortened V by 2 bases and J by 4 bases, and 11 bases separated the two germline ends. The CDR3 is CASSLGGFPYGYTF. The CDR3, as DNA: TGTGCCAGCAGTTTAGGGGGATTCCCCTATGGCTACACCTTC.

The DNA for the CDR3 is TGTGCCATCAGAATGACAGGGGGGGACAATGAGCAGTTCTTC. Translation gives CAIRMTGGDNEQFF. This sequence joins TRBV10-3 and TRBJ2-1; 9 nucleotides align to TRBD1. The germline V gene has CDR1 ENHRY and CDR2 SYGVKD. The J segment lost 5 bases and the V segment lost 6 bases, leaving 5 bases of the junction unmatched. There are 14 residues in the CDR3.

The chain employs TRBV27 and TRBJ2-7; 7 nucleotides align to TRBD1. Trimming at V came to 10 bases and at J to 7 bases, leaving 10 bases not matched to a gene. CDR1 MNHEY and CDR2 SMNVEV come from the germline V gene (reference sequence). CDR3 size: 12 residues. This CDR3 reads CATITPGQEQYF. In nucleotides, the CDR3 is TGTGCCACCATAACGCCGGGACAGGAGCAGTACTTC.

This clone was counted between two and nine times. The genes are TRBV19 and TRBJ2-7; 7 bases match TRBD1. CDR3 length: 14 amino acids. V shed 3 bases and J 5 bases; nucleotides not matched to a gene: 7. Germline CDR1 reads LNHDA; CDR2 reads SQIVND (reference sequence). The CDR3 loop reads CASSMRDRVNEQYF. CDR3 bases: TGTGCCAGTAGTATGAGAGACAGGGTGAACGAGCAGTACTTC.

The V call is TRBV2, the J call TRBJ2-3; 7 positions agree with TRBD2. The V gene end was trimmed by 6 bases and the J gene end by 4 bases; junction bases not matched to a gene: 4. CDR1 SNHLY and CDR2 FYNNEI come from the germline V gene. The CDR3 has 13 residues. The CDR3 DNA reads as TGTGCCAGCAGGTTGGGAGGGGCAGATACGCAGTATTTT. The encoded protein is CASRLGGADTQYF. The full variable domain, in which reference TRBV2 and TRBJ2-3 provide the parts outside the CDR3, is EPEVTQTPSHQVTQMGQEVILRCVPISNHLYFYWYRQILGQKVEFLVSFYNNEISEKSEIFDDQFSVERPDGSNFTLKIRSTKLEDSAMYFCASRLGGADTQYFGPGTRLTVL.

The V call is TRBV19, the J call TRBJ2-2; D unresolved. V dropped 5 bases and J dropped 5 bases, with 6 bases sitting between them. CDR1 LNHDA and CDR2 SQIVND come from the germline V gene (reference sequence). The CDR3 is made up of 12 amino acids. The DNA of the CDR3 is TGTGCCAGTAGTCCGCGGACCGGGGAGCTGTTTTTT. Its translation: CASSPRTGELFF.

For this clone: At one end the junction does not follow the germline gene, possibly because of a read error. The chain is built from TRBV10-2 and TRBJ1-2, with no clear D. CDR1 is WSHSY, CDR2 SAAADI, per germline. The CDR3 totals 16 residues. As DNA, the CDR3 is TGCGCCAGTAGTGACGGGAGTTCTCGAACTAACTATGGCTACACCTTC. Protein: CASSDGSSRTNYGYTF.

This clone was recorded once. The genes are TRBV5-4 and TRBJ1-2; 11 bases are a match to TRBD1. The germline V gene has CDR1 SGHNT and CDR2 YYREEE (reference sequence). The CDR3 sequence is 15 residues long. Germline trimming cut 3 bases from V and 3 bases from J; bases unmatched to any gene: 4. CDR3 protein: CASSYGQGAHYGYTF. As DNA, the CDR3 is TGTGCCAGCAGCTATGGACAGGGGGCGCACTATGGCTACACCTTC.

The genes are TRBV19 and TRBJ2-1; the match to TRBD1 covers 8 bases. CDR3 length: 16 amino acids. The germline V gene encodes CDR1 LNHDA and CDR2 SQIVND (reference sequence). The J segment lost 0 bases and the V segment lost 5 bases, leaving 6 bases of the junction unmatched. In DNA, the CDR3 is TGTGCCAGTAGTGGCAGGGGGCGAAGCTCCTACAATGAGCAGTTCTTC. Translation: CASSGRGRSSYNEQFF.

The V and J genes are TRBV5-1 and TRBJ1-2; a weak D match, TRBD1 (6 bases). Germline-derived CDR1 and CDR2 are SGHRS and YFSETQ. This CDR3 contains 15 residues. With 0 bases removed from V and 7 bases from J, the gap between germline ends came to 16 bases. The CDR3 spells CASSLAGSGAAGYTF. In DNA form, the CDR3 reads TGCGCCAGCAGCTTGGCCGGGTCGGGGGCGGCTGGCTACACCTTC.

The gene calls are TRBV7-9 and TRBJ2-5, with TRBD2 as a possible D gene (6 bases). Trimming took 5 bases from V and 5 from J, leaving 21 bases between them. CDR3 length equals 16 residues. Germline assignment: CDR1 SEHNR and CDR2 FQNEAQ (reference sequence). CDR3 protein: CASSGIGGAFGETQYF. In DNA, the CDR3 is TGTGCCAGCAGCGGTATTGGCGGGGCCTTTGGGGAGACCCAGTACTTC.

This rearrangement joins TRBV5-4 to TRBJ2-7; D is ambiguous. V dropped 0 bases and J dropped 4 bases, with 5 bases sitting between them. There are 12 residues in the CDR3. CDR1 is SGHNT and CDR2 is YYREEE in the germline V gene (reference sequence). The CDR3, as DNA: TGTGCCAGCAGCTTGGGGTTTTACGAGCAGTACTTC. Protein product: CASSLGFYEQYF.

The V gene is TRBV13, the J gene TRBJ2-1, with TRBD2 matching over 8 bases. Germline CDR1 and CDR2: PRHDT and FYEKMQ (reference sequence). After removal of 7 bases from V and 8 bases from J, the junction contained 13 bases not matched to a gene. The length of the CDR3 is 15 residues. The CDR3 DNA sequence: TGTGCCAGCAAGTGGGACTCCCAAGCGGGGGATGAGCAGTTCTTC. Translation gives CASKWDSQAGDEQFF.

The chain carries TRBV5-5 and TRBJ2-5, with D perhaps being TRBD1 or TRBD2 (5 bases each). CDR1 is SGHKS, CDR2 YYEKEE, per germline (reference sequence). There are 13 residues in the CDR3. The germline V and J ends were trimmed by 6 bases and 7 bases, with 16 bases remaining between them. The CDR3 region has the DNA TGTGCCAGCACCGAGGGGCCTCCAGGGACCCAGTACTTC. Translated: CASTEGPPGTQYF. The full variable domain, rest sourced from reference TRBV5-5 and TRBJ2-5, is DAGVTQSPTHLIKTRGQQVTLRCSPISGHKSVSWYQQVLGQGPQFIFQYYEKEERGRGNFPDRFSARQFPNYSSELNVNALLLGDSALYLCASTEGPPGTQYFGPGTRLLVL.

This rearrangement joins TRBV6-1 to TRBJ1-2; D is unresolved. This CDR3 has 17 residues. In germline, CDR1 is MNHNS, CDR2 SASEGT. V was clipped by 2 bases and J by 3 bases, with 19 bases between them. CDR3 nucleotide sequence: TGTGCCAGCAGTGAACCGACCTTAGGGCAGCTTCACTATGGCTACACCTTC. It yields the protein CASSEPTLGQLHYGYTF.

The rearrangement uses TRBV7-2 and TRBJ2-1; D uncertain. Trimming cost V 6 bases and J 4 bases, with 16 bases left between them. Germline lookup yields CDR1 SGHTA and CDR2 FQGNSA. The length of the CDR3 is 15 residues. This chain's CDR3 is CASSHSENSYNEQFF. The DNA of the CDR3 is TGTGCCAGCAGTCACAGCGAGAATTCTTACAATGAGCAGTTCTTC.

This clone is a singleton in its sample. The rearrangement uses TRBV7-2 and TRBJ1-2; D possibly corresponds to TRBD1 (5 bases). The ends were cut back, 5 bases at V and 1 base at J, with 11 bases in the middle. This CDR3 comprises 14 residues. The germline gives CDR1 SGHTA, CDR2 FQGNSA. The DNA for the CDR3 is TGTGCCAGCAGCCCCGGGGGGGGTAACTATGGCTACACCTTC. Amino acids: CASSPGGGNYGYTF.

The J gene is TRBJ2-7, the V gene TRBV28; D not resolved. Germline assignment: CDR1 MDHEN and CDR2 SYDVKM. The ends were cut back, 8 bases at V and 4 bases at J, with 18 bases in the middle. The CDR3 consists of 14 residues. The CDR3 coding sequence is TGTGCCAGCTCTCCGGCGGCTATTAATTACGAGCAGTACTTC. Its translation is CASSPAAINYEQYF.

Only a few counts were recorded for this clone. The chain is built from TRBV5-6 and TRBJ2-7; D gene ambiguous. Per the germline V gene, CDR1 is SGHDT and CDR2 is YYEEEE. The CDR3 is 12 amino acids. V lost 0 bases and J lost 4, with 5 bases in between. In DNA, the CDR3 is TGTGCCAGCAGCTTGGAGGCATACGAGCAGTACTTC. It specifies CASSLEAYEQYF.

There are a few counts of this clone. This chain uses TRBV5-1 with TRBJ2-5, with 11 bases fitting TRBD1. Germline V gene data show CDR1 as SGHRS and CDR2 as YFSETQ. The length of the CDR3 is 16 residues. The V and J ends lost 3 bases and 1 base, in that order; junction bases with no gene match: 5. The CDR3 DNA sequence: TGCGCCAGCAGCTGGGGCGGGACAGGGGGCCAAGAGACCCAGTACTTC. Translated: CASSWGGTGGQETQYF.

The V and J genes are TRBV5-4 and TRBJ1-1; 8 nucleotides agree with TRBD1. Unmatched junction bases numbered 6, after V lost 4 bases and J lost 1 base. Germline V gene lookup returns CDR1 SGHNT and CDR2 YYREEE (reference sequence). The CDR3 spans 15 residues. CDR3 nucleotide sequence: TGTGCCAGCAGCCCTTACAGGGGGGGGAACACTGAAGCTTTCTTT. Protein sequence: CASSPYRGGNTEAFF.